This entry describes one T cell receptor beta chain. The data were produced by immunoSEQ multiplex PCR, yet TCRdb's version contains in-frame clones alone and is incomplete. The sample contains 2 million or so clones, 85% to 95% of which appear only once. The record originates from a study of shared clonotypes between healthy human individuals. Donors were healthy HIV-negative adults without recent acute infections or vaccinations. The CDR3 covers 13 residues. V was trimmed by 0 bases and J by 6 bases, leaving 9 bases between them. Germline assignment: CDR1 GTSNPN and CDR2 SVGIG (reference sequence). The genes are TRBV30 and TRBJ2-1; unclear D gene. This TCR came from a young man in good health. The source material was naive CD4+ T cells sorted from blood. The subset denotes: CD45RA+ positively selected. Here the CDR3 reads CAWSVRRSNEQFF. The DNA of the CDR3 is TGTGCCTGGAGTGTACGGAGAAGCAATGAGCAGTTCTTC.